This T cell receptor beta chain was observed in a study of blood T cell repertoires in COVID-19. Across the study: The United States, Italy and Spain provided the acute and convalescent COVID-19 samples. T cells, B-cell-depleted T cells, or PBMCs supplied cDNA or gDNA.

After removal of 2 bases from V and 0 bases from J, the junction contained 4 bases not matched to a gene. The CDR3 loop spans 17 amino acids. Germline CDR1 is LGHDT and CDR2 is YNNKEL (reference sequence). As originally analysed: Amplifying reference gene primers gave estimates of nucleated cell counts. Assay used: immunoSEQ multiplex PCR; TCRdb lists only in-frame clones, some missing. The DNA was the basis for D and trimming; V, J and clone size are from that table. The sample includes about 63,000 clones, approximately 79% seen only once; the top ten take about 31%. The specimen sequenced was peripheral blood. The chain couples TRBV3-1 (or the pseudogene TRBV3-2) to TRBJ1-6; 7 positions agree with TRBD1. The clonotype originates from a human donor in a cohort sampled during active COVID-19. The CDR3 coding sequence is TGTGCCAGCAGCCAACCAGGGGGGAGCTCCTATAATTCACCCCTCCACTTT. Translation gives CASSQPGGSSYNSPLHF.